The sequence of this TCR beta chain was determined in a study of OX40 agonist ivuxolimab in advanced cancers. This clone was detected once. Generated by immunoSEQ multiplex PCR, the TCRdb table keeps only in-frame clones and is missing some. The profile shows around 30,000 clones, approximately 90% of them singletons. The sequence came from an adult with an advanced solid tumor such as melanoma, head and neck, liver or kidney cancer. The material was CD4+ or CD8+ T cells sorted from blood, obtained in a trial of the OX40 agonist ivuxolimab.

CDR3 DNA sequence: TGCAGCGTTGAAGCAGGCTTCTATGGCTACACCTTC. It specifies CSVEAGFYGYTF. The rearrangement links TRBV29-1 to TRBJ1-2; the D is unclear. V was shortened by 1 base and J by 4 bases, with 7 bases between the two germline ends. The germline V gene encodes CDR1 SQVTM and CDR2 ANQGSEA. CDR3 size: 12 residues.